This TCR beta chain appears in the sequencing data of a study of identical twins. Notes on the study in general: Potential partial confounding of zero-insertion analyses by invariant MAIT and iNKT cells was noted. The authors drew conclusions from cross-sectional statistical analysis rather than following the same donors. When twins shared out-of-frame alpha sequences, those sequences had excess low generation probability.

Of note for this clonotype: Its target is not known. The junction departs from the called germline gene at one end, perhaps through a read error.

Unique molecular identifiers were present on cDNA, and template switching added a universal primer site. TCRdb passed the 5' RACE reads through MiXCR, listing each CDR3 protein once. The table has about 1.7 million distinct CDR3 sequences, more than 30% seen once; the top ten hold approximately 0.29%. The clonotype was recovered from a newborn girl in good health. Source material: cord blood.

CDR3 in amino acids: CASSLVGNPEAFF. DNA for the CDR3: TGCGCCAGCAGCTTGGTAGGGAACCCTGAAGCTTTCTTT. This chain connects TRBV5-1 to TRBJ1-1; no clear D. The CDR3 runs 13 residues. Germline V gives CDR1 SGHRS, CDR2 YFSETQ. Combining the CDR3 with reference TRBV5-1 and TRBJ1-1 gives the whole variable domain KAGVTQTPRYLIKTRGQQVTLSCSPISGHRSVSWYQQTPGQGLQFLFEYFSETQRNKGNFPGRFSGRQFSNSRSEMNVSTLELGDSALYLCASSLVGNPEAFFGQGTRLTVV.